A selection of T cell receptor beta chains follows, all from one sample in a study of siplizumab effects on memory and regulatory T cells. Libraries were prepared by immunoSEQ multiplex PCR; TCRdb keeps only in-frame clonotypes and omits some of them. The sample carries tens of thousands of clones, 91% recorded once. The specimen sequenced was CD8+ T cells sorted from blood. Source of these receptors: a human donor in good health. Each CDR3 is given without its conserved first and last residue. The order of the fields is V gene, J gene, CDR3 protein.

TRBV6-6,TRBJ2-7,ASSYLTDGGSYEQY
TRBV4-2,TRBJ2-7,ASSQGSGRYEQY
TRBV19,TRBJ2-7,ASSISWGLYEQY
TRBV7-3,TRBJ2-5,ASLSETQY
TRBV10-3,TRBJ2-5,AISESGTRVQETQY
TRBV19,TRBJ2-1,ASSVGVGSYNEQF
TRBV18,TRBJ2-5,ASSPRTGEGEETQY
TRBV11-2,TRBJ2-5,ASSNPELGTQY
TRBV6-5,TRBJ1-2,AISESGWSYGYT
TRBV2,TRBJ1-5,ASSEEKTGPQPQH
TRBV7-8,TRBJ1-5,ASSLGGYQPQH
TRBV10-3,TRBJ2-5,AIGPPSQETQY
TRBV2,TRBJ1-4,ASSSGVGQGYEKLF
TRBV7-9,TRBJ2-7,ASSLALSPYEQY
TRBV25-1,TRBJ1-1,ASSEGNTEAF
TRBV2,TRBJ2-7,ASSDTATYEQY
TRBV27,TRBJ2-1,ASSLSAGVRYEQF
TRBV6-6,TRBJ1-1,ASSFQQANTEAF
TRBV19,TRBJ1-4,ASSPYWTGGDEKLF
TRBV7-9,TRBJ1-2,ASSLEQGGVYT
TRBV9,TRBJ2-1,ASSGGLNEQF
TRBV7-4,TRBJ2-5,ASSLVRRVQETQY
TRBV5-8,TRBJ2-5,ASSPGQGVQETQY
TRBV7-9,TRBJ2-1,ASSPRLPRDEQF
TRBV14,TRBJ2-7,ASSQTGTYEQY
TRBV21-1,TRBJ1-2,ASSNGGRDYGYT
TRBV7-6,TRBJ2-3,ASSLVTEDIRDTQY
TRBV10-3,TRBJ2-1,AISDGLNNEQF
TRBV4-1,TRBJ2-1,ASSQDWREWSYNEQF
TRBV29-1,TRBJ2-7,SVEVAIGTAYEQY
TRBV7-3,TRBJ1-1,ASSSDRVRYTEAF
TRBV27,TRBJ1-5,ASGYSNQPQH
TRBV5-1,TRBJ2-1,ASSWGLAGLGHEQF
TRBV4-1,TRBJ1-1,ASSQLTPGQGLENTEAF
TRBV27,TRBJ1-5,ASSRTGFDQPQH
TRBV5-1,TRBJ1-1,ASSLGGNTEAF
TRBV29-1,TRBJ1-1,SVDPDRTLSANTEAF
TRBV27,TRBJ2-1,ASSFQDRVPDEQF
TRBV6-5,TRBJ2-5,ASSYGETQY
TRBV2,TRBJ1-3,ASRSLWTGPSGNTIY
TRBV7-9,TRBJ1-5,ASSLAVGNQPQH
TRBV4-1,TRBJ2-2,ASSPGQGTGELF
TRBV7-9,TRBJ1-5,ASSPGGGNQPQH
TRBV6-1,TRBJ2-1,ASSDITGINEQF
TRBV7-9,TRBJ2-2,ASSFPGTGGPTGELF
TRBV19,TRBJ1-1,ASSINAGTEAF
TRBV7-9,TRBJ1-2,ASSIQGDYGYT
TRBV5-6,TRBJ2-5,ASSLDGGETQY